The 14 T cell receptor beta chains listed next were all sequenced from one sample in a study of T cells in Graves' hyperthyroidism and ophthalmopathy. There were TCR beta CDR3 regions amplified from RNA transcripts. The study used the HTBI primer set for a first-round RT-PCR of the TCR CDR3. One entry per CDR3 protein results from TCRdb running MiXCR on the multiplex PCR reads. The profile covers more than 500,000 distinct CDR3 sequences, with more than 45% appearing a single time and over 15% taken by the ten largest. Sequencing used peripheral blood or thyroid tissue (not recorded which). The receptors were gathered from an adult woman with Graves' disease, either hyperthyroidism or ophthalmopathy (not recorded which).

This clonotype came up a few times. The CDR3 coding sequence is TGTGCCACCAGCAGCGACTATGCCCTTAGCACAGATACGCAGTATTTT. Protein sequence: CATSSDYALSTDTQYF. This sequence joins TRBV15 and TRBJ2-3; a possible D gene is TRBD2 (5 bases). The CDR3 contains 16 residues. CDR1 and CDR2 from the germline V gene are LNHNV and YYDKDF (reference sequence). Trimming left V 3 bases short and J 0 bases short, with 13 bases between.

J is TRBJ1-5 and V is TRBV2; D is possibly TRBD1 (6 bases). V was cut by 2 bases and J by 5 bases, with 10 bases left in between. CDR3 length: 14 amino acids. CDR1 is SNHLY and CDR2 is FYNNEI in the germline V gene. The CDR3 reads CASSEWAGDQPQHF. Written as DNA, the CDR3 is TGTGCCAGCAGTGAATGGGCAGGGGATCAGCCCCAGCATTTT.

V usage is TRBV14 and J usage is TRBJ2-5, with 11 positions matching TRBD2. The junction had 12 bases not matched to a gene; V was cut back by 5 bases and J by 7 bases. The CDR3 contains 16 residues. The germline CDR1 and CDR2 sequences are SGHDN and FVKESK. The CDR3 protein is CASSLEIAGGRGTQYF. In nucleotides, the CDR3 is TGTGCCAGCAGCTTGGAGATAGCGGGAGGGCGGGGGACCCAGTACTTC.

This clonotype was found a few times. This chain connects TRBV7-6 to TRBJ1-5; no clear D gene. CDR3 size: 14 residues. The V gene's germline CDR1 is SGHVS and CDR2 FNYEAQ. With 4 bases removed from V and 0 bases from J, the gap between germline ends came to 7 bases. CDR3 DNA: TGTGCCAGCAGCTCGTCGAGTAGCAATCAGCCCCAGCATTTT. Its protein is CASSSSSSNQPQHF.

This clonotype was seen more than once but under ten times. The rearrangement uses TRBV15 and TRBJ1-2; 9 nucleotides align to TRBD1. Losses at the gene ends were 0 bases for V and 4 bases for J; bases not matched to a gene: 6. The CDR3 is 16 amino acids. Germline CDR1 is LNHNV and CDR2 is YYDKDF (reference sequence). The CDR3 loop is CATSRDPGQGGYGYTF. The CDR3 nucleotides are TGTGCCACCAGCAGAGATCCGGGACAGGGTGGCTATGGCTACACCTTC.

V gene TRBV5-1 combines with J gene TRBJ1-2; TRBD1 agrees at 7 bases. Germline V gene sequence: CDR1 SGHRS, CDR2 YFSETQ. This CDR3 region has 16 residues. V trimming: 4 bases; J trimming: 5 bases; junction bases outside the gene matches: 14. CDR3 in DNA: TGCGCCAGCAGCGGGAAGACAGGGCTGTCAGGGTATGGCTACACCTTC. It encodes CASSGKTGLSGYGYTF.

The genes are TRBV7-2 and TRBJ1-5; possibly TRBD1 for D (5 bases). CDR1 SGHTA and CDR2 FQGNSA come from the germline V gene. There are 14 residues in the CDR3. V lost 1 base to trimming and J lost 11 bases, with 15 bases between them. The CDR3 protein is CASSLVVGEETQHF. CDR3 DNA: TGTGCCAGCAGCTTAGTTGTAGGGGAAGAGACCCAGCATTTT.

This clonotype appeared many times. The CDR3 spells CASSHRQVNEKLFF. CDR3 DNA: TGCGCCAGCAGCCACCGACAGGTTAATGAAAAACTGTTTTTT. V and J are TRBV4-1 and TRBJ1-4, with D possibly matching TRBD1 (6 bases). The V end was cut by 3 bases, the J end by 4 bases, with 9 bases between. The CDR3 sequence is 14 residues long. Germline V lookup: CDR1 MGHRA, CDR2 YSYEKL.

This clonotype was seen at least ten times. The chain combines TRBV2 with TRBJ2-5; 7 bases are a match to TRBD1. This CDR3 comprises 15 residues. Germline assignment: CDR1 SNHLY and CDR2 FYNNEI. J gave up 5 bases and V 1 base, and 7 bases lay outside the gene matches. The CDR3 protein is CASSEGEGAWETQYF. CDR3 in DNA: TGTGCCAGCAGTGAAGGAGAGGGGGCGTGGGAGACCCAGTACTTC.

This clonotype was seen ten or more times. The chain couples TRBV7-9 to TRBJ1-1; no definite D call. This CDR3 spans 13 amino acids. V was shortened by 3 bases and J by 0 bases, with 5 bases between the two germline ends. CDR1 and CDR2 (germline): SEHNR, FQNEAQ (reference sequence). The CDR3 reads CASSFKMNTEAFF. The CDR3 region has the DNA TGTGCCAGCAGCTTCAAGATGAACACTGAAGCTTTCTTT.

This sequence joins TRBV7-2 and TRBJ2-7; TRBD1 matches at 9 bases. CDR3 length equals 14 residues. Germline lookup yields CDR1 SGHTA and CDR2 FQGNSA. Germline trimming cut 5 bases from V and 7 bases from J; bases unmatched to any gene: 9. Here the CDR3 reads CASSQWTGAGEQYF. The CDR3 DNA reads TGTGCCAGCAGCCAATGGACAGGGGCGGGGGAGCAGTACTTC.

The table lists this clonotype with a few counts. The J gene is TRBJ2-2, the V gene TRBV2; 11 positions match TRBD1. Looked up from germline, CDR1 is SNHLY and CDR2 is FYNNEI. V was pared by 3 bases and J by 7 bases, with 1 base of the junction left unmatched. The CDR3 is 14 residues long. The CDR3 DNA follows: TGTGCCAGCAGTGAGGGGACAGGGGGCGGGGAGCTGTTTTTT. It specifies CASSEGTGGGELFF.

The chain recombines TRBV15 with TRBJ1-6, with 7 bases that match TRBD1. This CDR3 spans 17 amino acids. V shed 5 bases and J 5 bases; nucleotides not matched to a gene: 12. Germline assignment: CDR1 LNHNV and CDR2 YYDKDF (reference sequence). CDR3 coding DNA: TGTGCCACCAGCGACAGAGACAGGGTTGGGGATAATTCACCCCTCCACTTT. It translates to CATSDRDRVGDNSPLHF.

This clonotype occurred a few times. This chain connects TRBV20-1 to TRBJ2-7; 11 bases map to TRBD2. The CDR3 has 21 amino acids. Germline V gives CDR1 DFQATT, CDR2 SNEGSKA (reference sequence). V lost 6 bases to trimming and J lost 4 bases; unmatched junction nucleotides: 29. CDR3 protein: CSANPGGGASGRFWARYEQYF. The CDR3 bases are TGCAGTGCCAACCCCGGAGGTGGGGCTAGCGGGAGGTTTTGGGCACGATACGAGCAGTACTTC.